The TCR beta chain described here comes from a study of metastatic and nonmetastatic thyroid tumors. In the study overall: Comparison of repertoires was carried out across blood and tumor or nodule tissue from malignant and benign thyroid patients.

This clone occurred many times. TCRdb re-called the PCR reads with MiXCR. The sample has 85,000 to 95,000 clones; approximately 15% are singletons. All patients reached thyroid surgery having received no treatment beforehand. Germline CDR1 SGHNT, CDR2 YENEEA. The CDR3 has 12 amino acids. V is TRBV11-3 and J is TRBJ2-5; perhaps TRBD2 as D (6 bases). The source is a female donor with papillary thyroid cancer or a benign thyroid nodule (not recorded which). Some clones in this sample may be carry-over from other donors' samples. The sequenced material came from blood. CDR3 in amino acids: CAGEDPQETQYF. CDR3 bases: TGTGCAGGGGAGGATCCCCAAGAGACCCAGTACTTC.